The 2 T cell receptor beta chains below come from one sample, sequenced in a study. Via MiXCR, TCRdb re-called the RT-PCR reads, giving one row per CDR3 protein. This sample has hundreds of thousands of distinct CDR3 sequences, with 13% to 15% found just once. Sequences were obtained from memory CD4+ T cells from blood. Receptors were obtained from a female donor in good health, serving as a healthy control.

The chain links TRBV6-1 to TRBJ2-7; 9 bases fit TRBD1. Trimming took 3 bases from V and 0 from J; bases not matched to a gene: 3. Germline V gene sequence: CDR1 MNHNS, CDR2 SASEGT. CDR3 size: 15 residues. CDR3 coding DNA: TGTGCCAGCAGTGAGGGACAGGGATTCTCCTACGAGCAGTACTTC. This gives the protein CASSEGQGFSYEQYF.

The V gene is TRBV9, the J gene TRBJ1-3; D remains ambiguous. Per germline, CDR1 SGDLS and CDR2 YYNGEE. V lost 1 base and J 0 bases, leaving 5 bases between the germline ends. The CDR3 runs to 14 residues. The CDR3: CASSVNPSGNTIYF. The CDR3 coding sequence is TGTGCCAGCAGCGTAAACCCCTCTGGAAACACCATATATTTT.